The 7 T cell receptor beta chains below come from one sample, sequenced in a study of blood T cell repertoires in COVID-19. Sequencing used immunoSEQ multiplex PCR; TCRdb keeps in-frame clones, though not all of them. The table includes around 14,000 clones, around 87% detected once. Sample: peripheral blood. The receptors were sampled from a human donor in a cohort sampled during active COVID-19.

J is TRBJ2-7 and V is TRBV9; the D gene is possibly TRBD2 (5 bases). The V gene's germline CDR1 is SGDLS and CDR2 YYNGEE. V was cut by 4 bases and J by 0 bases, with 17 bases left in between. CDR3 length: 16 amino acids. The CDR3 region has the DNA TGTGCCAGCAGCCAGTCCGCGGGTCTCGGCTCCTACGAGCAGTACTTC. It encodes CASSQSAGLGSYEQYF.

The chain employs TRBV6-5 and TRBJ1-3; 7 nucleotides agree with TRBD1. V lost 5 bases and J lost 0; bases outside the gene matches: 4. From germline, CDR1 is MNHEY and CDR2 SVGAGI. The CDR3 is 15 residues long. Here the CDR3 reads CASSLDRASGNTIYF. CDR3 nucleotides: TGTGCCAGCAGTCTCGACAGGGCCTCTGGAAACACCATATATTTT.

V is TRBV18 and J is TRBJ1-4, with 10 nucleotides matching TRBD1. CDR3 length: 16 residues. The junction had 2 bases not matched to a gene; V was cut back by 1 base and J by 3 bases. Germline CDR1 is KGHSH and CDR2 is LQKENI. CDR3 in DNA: TGTGCCAGCTCACCACAAGGACAGGGGGCTAATGAAAAACTGTTTTTT. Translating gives CASSPQGQGANEKLFF.

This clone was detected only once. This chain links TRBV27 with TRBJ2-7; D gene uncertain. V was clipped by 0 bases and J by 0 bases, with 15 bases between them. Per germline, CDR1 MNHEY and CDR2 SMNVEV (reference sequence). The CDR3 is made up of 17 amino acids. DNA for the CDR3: TGTGCCAGCAGTTTATCCTTCGGGTTCCTTGGCTCCTACGAGCAGTACTTC. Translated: CASSLSFGFLGSYEQYF.

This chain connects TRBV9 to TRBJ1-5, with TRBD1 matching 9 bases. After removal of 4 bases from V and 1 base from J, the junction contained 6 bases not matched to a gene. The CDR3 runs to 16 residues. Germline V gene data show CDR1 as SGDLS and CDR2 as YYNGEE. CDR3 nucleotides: TGTGCCAGCAGCCCCGGGGACAGGGAAAGCAATCAGCCCCAGCATTTT. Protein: CASSPGDRESNQPQHF.

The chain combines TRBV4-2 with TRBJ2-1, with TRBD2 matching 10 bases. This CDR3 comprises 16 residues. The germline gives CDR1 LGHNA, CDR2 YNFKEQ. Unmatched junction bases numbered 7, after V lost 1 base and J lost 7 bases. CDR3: CASSQVKAGGQNEQFF. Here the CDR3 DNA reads TGTGCCAGCAGCCAAGTTAAAGCGGGAGGGCAGAATGAGCAGTTCTTC.

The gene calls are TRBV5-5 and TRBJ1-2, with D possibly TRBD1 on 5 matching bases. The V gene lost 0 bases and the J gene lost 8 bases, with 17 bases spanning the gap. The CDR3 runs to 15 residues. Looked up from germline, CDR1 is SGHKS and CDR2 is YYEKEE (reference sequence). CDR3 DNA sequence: TGTGCCAGCAGCTTGGGGGGCCTGGGAGGTCGGGGCTACACCTTC. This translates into CASSLGGLGGRGYTF.